This T cell receptor (beta chain) was retrieved from a study of Graves' ophthalmopathy and Graves' hyperthyroidism. Amplifying from RNA transcripts, the study obtained TCR beta CDR3 regions. HTBI-primed first-round RT-PCR preceded second-round multiplex PCR. TCRdb ran MiXCR on the multiplex PCR reads and lists one entry per CDR3 protein. The table lists hundreds of thousands of distinct CDR3 sequences, roughly an eighth of them singletons, with about 10% in the top ten. PBMCs stemmed from over 8 ml of fresh peripheral blood. Per germline, CDR1 SNHLY and CDR2 FYNNEI. The CDR3 is 15 amino acids. V was pared by 6 bases and J by 5 bases, with 19 bases between.

The chain has TRBV2 and TRBJ2-5; D possibly corresponds to TRBD1 (7 bases). This TCR came from a woman aged 25 to 45 with Graves' ophthalmopathy. Sequencing was done on a sample of blood. As DNA, the CDR3 is TGTGCCAGCAGGGGGAGCGGAGGGGGCATCGAGACCCAGTACTTC. Translating gives CASRGSGGGIETQYF.